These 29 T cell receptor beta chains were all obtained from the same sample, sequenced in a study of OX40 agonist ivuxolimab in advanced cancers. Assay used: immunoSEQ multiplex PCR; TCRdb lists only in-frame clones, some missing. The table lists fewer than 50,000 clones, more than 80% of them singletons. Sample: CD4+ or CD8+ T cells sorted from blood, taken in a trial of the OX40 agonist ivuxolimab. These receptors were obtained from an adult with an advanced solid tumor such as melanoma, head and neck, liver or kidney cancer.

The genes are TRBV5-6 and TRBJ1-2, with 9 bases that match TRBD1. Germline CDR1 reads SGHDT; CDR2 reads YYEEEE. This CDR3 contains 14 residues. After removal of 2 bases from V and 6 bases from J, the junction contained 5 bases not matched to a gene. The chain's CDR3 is CASSFNRGPHGYTF. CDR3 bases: TGTGCCAGCAGCTTTAACAGGGGGCCGCATGGCTACACCTTC. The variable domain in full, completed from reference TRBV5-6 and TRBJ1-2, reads DAGVTQSPTHLIKTRGQQVTLRCSPKSGHDTVSWYQQALGQGPQFIFQYYEEEERQRGNFPDRFSGHQFPNYSSELNVNALLLGDSALYLCASSFNRGPHGYTFGSGTRLTVV.

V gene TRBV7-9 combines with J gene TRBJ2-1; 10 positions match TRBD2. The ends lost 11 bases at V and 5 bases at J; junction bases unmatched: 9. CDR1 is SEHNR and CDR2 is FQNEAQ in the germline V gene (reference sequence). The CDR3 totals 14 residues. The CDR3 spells CAGGIAGGNNEQFF. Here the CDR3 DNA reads TGTGCCGGAGGGATAGCGGGGGGCAACAATGAGCAGTTCTTC.

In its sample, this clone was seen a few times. CDR3 DNA sequence: TGTGCCAGCAGGAGGTCTAATTCACCCCTCCACTTT. Translation gives CASRRSNSPLHF. The rearrangement uses TRBV6-5 and TRBJ1-6; no reliable D call. CDR1 is MNHEY and CDR2 is SVGAGI in the germline V gene. Trimming took 6 bases from V and 6 from J, leaving 6 bases between them. CDR3 length: 12 amino acids.

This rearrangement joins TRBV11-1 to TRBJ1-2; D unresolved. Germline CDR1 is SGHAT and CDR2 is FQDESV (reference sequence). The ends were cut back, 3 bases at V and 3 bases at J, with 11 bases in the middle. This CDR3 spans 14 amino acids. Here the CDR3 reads CASSFRVEDYGYTF. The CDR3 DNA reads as TGTGCCAGCAGCTTCCGGGTGGAGGACTATGGCTACACCTTC.

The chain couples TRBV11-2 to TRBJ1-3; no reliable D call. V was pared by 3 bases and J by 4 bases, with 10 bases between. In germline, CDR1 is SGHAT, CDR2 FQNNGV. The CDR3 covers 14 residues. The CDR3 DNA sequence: TGTGCCAGCAGCTTTTCGGTATACGGAAACACCATATATTTT. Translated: CASSFSVYGNTIYF.

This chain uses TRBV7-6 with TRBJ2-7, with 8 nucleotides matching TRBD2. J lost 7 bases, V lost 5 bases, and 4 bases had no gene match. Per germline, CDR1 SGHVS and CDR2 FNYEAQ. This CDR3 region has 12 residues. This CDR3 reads CASSLRGGEQYF. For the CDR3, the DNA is TGTGCCAGCAGCCTCCGCGGGGGGGAGCAGTACTTC.

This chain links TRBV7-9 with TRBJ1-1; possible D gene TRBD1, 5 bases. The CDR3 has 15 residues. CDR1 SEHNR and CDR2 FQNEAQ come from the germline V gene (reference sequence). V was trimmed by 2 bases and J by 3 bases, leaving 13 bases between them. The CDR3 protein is CASSLRGRADTEAFF. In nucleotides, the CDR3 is TGTGCCAGCAGCTTACGAGGCAGGGCGGACACTGAAGCTTTCTTT.

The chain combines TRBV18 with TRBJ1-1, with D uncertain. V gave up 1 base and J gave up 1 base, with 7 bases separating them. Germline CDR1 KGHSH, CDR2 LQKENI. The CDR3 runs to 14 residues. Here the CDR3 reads CASSPLRGNTEAFF. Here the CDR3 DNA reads TGTGCCAGCTCACCACTTCGCGGGAACACTGAAGCTTTCTTT. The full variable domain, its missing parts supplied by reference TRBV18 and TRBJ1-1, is NAGVMQNPRHLVRRRGQEARLRCSPMKGHSHVYWYRQLPEEGLKFMVYLQKENIIDESGMPKERFSAEFPKEGPSILRIQQVVRGDSAAYFCASSPLRGNTEAFFGQGTRLTVV.

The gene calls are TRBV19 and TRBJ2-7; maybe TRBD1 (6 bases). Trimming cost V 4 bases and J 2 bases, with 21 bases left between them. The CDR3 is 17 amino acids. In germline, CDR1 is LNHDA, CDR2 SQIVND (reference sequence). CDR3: CASSNIAGTPRPYEQYF. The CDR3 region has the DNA TGTGCCAGTAGTAACATCGCCGGGACACCTCGACCCTACGAGCAGTACTTC.

DNA of the CDR3: TGTGCCAGCAGCCCCCTCCGGGGGAGCACGTTCTTC. The encoded protein is CASSPLRGSTFF. This rearrangement joins TRBV7-6 to TRBJ2-1; TRBD2 is a possible D gene (6 bases). CDR3 size: 12 residues. Germline CDR1 and CDR2: SGHVS and FNYEAQ. Trimming cost V 5 bases and J 15 bases, with 17 bases left between them.

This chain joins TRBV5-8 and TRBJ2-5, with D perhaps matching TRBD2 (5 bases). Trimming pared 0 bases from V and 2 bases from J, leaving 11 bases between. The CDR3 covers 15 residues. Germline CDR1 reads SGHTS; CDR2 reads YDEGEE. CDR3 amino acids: CASSLGETKQETQYF. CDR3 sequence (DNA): TGTGCCAGCAGCTTGGGTGAGACTAAGCAAGAGACCCAGTACTTC.

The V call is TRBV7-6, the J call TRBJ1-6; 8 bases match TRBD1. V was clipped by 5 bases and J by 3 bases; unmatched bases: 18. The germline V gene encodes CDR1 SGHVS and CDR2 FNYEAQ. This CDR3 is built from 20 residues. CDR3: CASSPQPGQGALGYNSPLHF. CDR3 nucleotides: TGTGCCAGCAGCCCTCAACCGGGGCAGGGGGCGCTGGGCTATAATTCACCCCTCCACTTT. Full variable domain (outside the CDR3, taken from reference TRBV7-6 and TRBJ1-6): GAGVSQSPRYKVTKRGQDVALRCDPISGHVSLYWYRQALGQGPEFLTYFNYEAQQDKSGLPNDRFSAERPEGSISTLTIQRTEQRDSAMYRCASSPQPGQGALGYNSPLHFGNGTRLTVT.

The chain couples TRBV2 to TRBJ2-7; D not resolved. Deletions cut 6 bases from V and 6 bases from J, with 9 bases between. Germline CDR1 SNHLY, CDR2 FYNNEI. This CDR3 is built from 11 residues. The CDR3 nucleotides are TGTGCCAGCAGCCTGGGGTTCGAGCAGTACTTC. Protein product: CASSLGFEQYF.

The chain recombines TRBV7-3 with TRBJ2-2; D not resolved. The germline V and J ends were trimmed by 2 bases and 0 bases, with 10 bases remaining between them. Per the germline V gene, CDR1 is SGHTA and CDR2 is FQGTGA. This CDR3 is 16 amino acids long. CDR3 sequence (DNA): TGTGCCAGCAGCTTACAGCCAGTCGCGAACACCGGGGAGCTGTTTTTT. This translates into CASSLQPVANTGELFF.

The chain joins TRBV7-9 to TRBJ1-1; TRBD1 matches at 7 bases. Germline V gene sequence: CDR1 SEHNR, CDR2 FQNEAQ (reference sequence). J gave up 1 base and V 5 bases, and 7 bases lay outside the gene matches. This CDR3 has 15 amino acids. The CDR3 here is CASSTWTGTNTEAFF. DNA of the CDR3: TGTGCCAGCAGCACCTGGACAGGCACGAACACTGAAGCTTTCTTT.

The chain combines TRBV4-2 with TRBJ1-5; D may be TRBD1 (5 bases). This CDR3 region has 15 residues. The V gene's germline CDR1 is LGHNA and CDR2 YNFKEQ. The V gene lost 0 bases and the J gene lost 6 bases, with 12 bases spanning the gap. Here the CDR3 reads CASSQEGDPSQPQHF. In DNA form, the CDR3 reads TGTGCCAGCAGCCAAGAGGGGGACCCCAGTCAGCCCCAGCATTTT.

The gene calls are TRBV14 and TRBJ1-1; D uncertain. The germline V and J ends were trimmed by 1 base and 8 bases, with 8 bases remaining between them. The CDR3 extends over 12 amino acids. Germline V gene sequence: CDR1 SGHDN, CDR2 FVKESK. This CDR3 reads CASSQVGAEAFF. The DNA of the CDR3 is TGTGCCAGCAGCCAAGTTGGCGCGGAAGCTTTCTTT.

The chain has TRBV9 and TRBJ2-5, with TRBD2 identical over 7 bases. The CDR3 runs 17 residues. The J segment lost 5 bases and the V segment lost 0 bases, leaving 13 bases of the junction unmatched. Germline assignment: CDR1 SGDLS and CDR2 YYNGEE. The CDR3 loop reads CASSVGASGLSGETQYF. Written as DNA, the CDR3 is TGTGCCAGCAGCGTAGGTGCTAGCGGACTCTCTGGGGAGACCCAGTACTTC.

The CDR3 DNA follows: TGTGCCAGCAGCTTAGCGGGCCAGGGCACCTCCAGGGCCCAGTACTTC. Its translation: CASSLAGQGTSRAQYF. The rearrangement links TRBV7-6 to TRBJ2-5; D may be TRBD1 (5 bases). Trimming pared 0 bases from V and 9 bases from J, leaving 20 bases between. The CDR3 has 16 amino acids. In germline, CDR1 is SGHVS, CDR2 FNYEAQ.

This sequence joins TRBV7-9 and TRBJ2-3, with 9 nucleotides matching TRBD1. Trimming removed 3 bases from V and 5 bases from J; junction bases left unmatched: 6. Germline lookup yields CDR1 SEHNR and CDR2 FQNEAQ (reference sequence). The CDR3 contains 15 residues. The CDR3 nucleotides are TGTGCCAGCAGCTTCCTACAGGGGGCGGAAGATACGCAGTATTTT. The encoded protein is CASSFLQGAEDTQYF.

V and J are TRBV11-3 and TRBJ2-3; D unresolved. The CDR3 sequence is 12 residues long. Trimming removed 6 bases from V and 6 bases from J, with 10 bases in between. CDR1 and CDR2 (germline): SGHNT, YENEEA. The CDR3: CASSTSADTQYF. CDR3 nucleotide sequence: TGTGCCAGCAGTACCTCGGCGGATACGCAGTATTTT.

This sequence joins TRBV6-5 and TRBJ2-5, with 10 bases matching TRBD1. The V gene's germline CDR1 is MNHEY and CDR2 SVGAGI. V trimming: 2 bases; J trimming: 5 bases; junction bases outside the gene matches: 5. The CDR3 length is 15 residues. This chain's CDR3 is CASSYRGTGVETQYF. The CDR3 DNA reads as TGTGCCAGCAGTTACCGTGGGACAGGGGTGGAGACCCAGTACTTC.

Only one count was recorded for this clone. The CDR3 DNA is TGTGCCAGCTCACCGTCCAGGGACCAGCCCCAGCATTTT. It codes for CASSPSRDQPQHF. The chain recombines TRBV18 with TRBJ1-5; TRBD1 might be the D (5 bases). Per the germline V gene, CDR1 is KGHSH and CDR2 is LQKENI. This CDR3 contains 13 residues. V was shortened by 3 bases and J by 7 bases, with 10 bases between the two germline ends.

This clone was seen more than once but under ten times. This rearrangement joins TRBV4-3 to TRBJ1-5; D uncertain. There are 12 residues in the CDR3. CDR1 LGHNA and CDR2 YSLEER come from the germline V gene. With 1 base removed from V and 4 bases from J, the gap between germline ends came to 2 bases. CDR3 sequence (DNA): TGCGCCAGCAGCCAAGGGAATCAGCCCCAGCATTTT. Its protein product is CASSQGNQPQHF.

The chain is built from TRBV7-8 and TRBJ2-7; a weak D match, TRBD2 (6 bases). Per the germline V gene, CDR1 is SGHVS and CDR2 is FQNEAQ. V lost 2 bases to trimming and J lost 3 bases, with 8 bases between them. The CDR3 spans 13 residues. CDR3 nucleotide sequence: TGTGCCAGCAGCTTACGGGAGAGCTACGAGCAGTACTTC. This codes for CASSLRESYEQYF. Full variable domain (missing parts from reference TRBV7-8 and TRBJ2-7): GAGVSQSPRYKVAKRGQDVALRCDPISGHVSLFWYQQALGQGPEFLTYFQNEAQLDKSGLPSDRFFAERPEGSVSTLKIQRTQQEDSAVYLCASSLRESYEQYFGPGTRLTVT.

The CDR3 bases are TGTGCCAGCAGTGAAAATAGGGAGGGCATTCAGTACTTC. Translation: CASSENREGIQYF. V gene TRBV2 combines with J gene TRBJ2-4, with 7 bases that match TRBD2. The CDR3 is 13 residues long. The V gene's germline CDR1 is SNHLY and CDR2 FYNNEI. V gave up 2 bases and J gave up 9 bases; unmatched junction bases: 4.

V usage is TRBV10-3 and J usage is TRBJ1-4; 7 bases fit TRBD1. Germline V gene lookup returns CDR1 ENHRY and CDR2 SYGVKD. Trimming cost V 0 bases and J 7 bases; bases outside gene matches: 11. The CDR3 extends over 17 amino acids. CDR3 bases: TGTGCCATCAGTGAGTCCCCCCAGGGGGGGTTTGGTGAAAAACTGTTTTTT. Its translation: CAISESPQGGFGEKLFF.

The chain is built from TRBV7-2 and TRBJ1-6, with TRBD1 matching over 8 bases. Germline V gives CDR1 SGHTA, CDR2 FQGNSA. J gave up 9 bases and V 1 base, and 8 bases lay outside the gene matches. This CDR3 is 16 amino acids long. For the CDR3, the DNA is TGTGCCAGCAGCTTAGACTTCAGGGGGCTTAGTTCACCCCTCCACTTT. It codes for CASSLDFRGLSSPLHF.

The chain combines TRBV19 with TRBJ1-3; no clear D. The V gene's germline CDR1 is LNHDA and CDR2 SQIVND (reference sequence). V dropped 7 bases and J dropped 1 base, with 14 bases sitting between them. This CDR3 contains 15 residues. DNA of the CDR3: TGTGCCAGTATTCCGCGAGGAAGATCTGGAAACACCATATATTTT. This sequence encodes CASIPRGRSGNTIYF.